A selection of T cell receptor beta chains follows, all from one sample in a study of graft-versus-host responses after intestinal transplantation. TCRdb's table, derived via immunoSEQ multiplex PCR, lists solely in-frame clones and lacks some. In the table there are roughly 40,000 clones, 91% of which are singletons. The sample consisted of PBMCs, taken 300 to 320 days after intestinal transplant. The receptors were sampled from a human patient who received an intestinal transplant, so some T cells may come from the graft donor. Both conserved end residues are part of each CDR3. D genes are given only for firm matches. Not every row has a clone size; where given, it reads once, few, many or a size class.

clone_size: NA; j_call: TRBJ1-3; d_call: NA; v_call: TRBV28; cdr3_nt: TGTGCCAGCAGTTCCGGGGCAAAAAGCTCTGGAAACACCATATATTTT; cdr3_aa: CASSSGAKSSGNTIYF
clone_size: NA; j_call: TRBJ1-2; d_call: NA; v_call: TRBV6-5; cdr3_nt: TGTGCCAGCAGCCTAGGACGGCCCTATGGCTACACCTTC; cdr3_aa: CASSLGRPYGYTF
clone_size: once; j_call: TRBJ2-7; d_call: NA; v_call: TRBV4-1; cdr3_nt: TGCGCCAGCAGCCAAACCCCACCCAAGGACAGTTCCTACGAGCAGTACTTC; cdr3_aa: CASSQTPPKDSSYEQYF
clone_size: NA; j_call: TRBJ1-5; d_call: TRBD1; v_call: TRBV19; cdr3_nt: TGTGCCAGTAACCACCTCGGACAGGGCCGTGGATTGAGGACCAATCAGCCCCAGCATTTT; cdr3_aa: CASNHLGQGRGLRTNQPQHF
clone_size: NA; j_call: TRBJ2-5; d_call: TRBD2; v_call: TRBV28; cdr3_nt: TGTGCCAGCAGTAAGAGACTAGCACAAGAGACCCAGTACTTC; cdr3_aa: CASSKRLAQETQYF
clone_size: NA; j_call: TRBJ2-3; d_call: TRBD2; v_call: TRBV6-4; cdr3_nt: TGTGCCAGCAGTGACCGCCCTAGCGGGAGGTTGGTAGATACGCAGTATTTT; cdr3_aa: CASSDRPSGRLVDTQYF
clone_size: once; j_call: TRBJ2-7; d_call: NA; v_call: TRBV9; cdr3_nt: TGTGCCAGCAGCGTAAATACGGGGACCTACGAGCAGTACTTC; cdr3_aa: CASSVNTGTYEQYF
clone_size: once; j_call: TRBJ2-7; d_call: TRBD2; v_call: TRBV28; cdr3_nt: TGTGCCAGCAGTCTCCAGCGACTAGCGGGAGGGTACGAGCAGTACTTC; cdr3_aa: CASSLQRLAGGYEQYF
clone_size: NA; j_call: TRBJ1-5; d_call: NA; v_call: TRBV15; cdr3_nt: TGTGCCACCAGCAGAGAAGGGGTCCAGCCCCAGCATTTT; cdr3_aa: CATSREGVQPQHF
clone_size: few; j_call: TRBJ1-1; d_call: NA; v_call: TRBV11-2; cdr3_nt: TGTGCCAGCAGCTTACGAAGCAACACTGAAGCTTTCTTT; cdr3_aa: CASSLRSNTEAFF
clone_size: NA; j_call: TRBJ2-5; d_call: TRBD1; v_call: TRBV6-5; cdr3_nt: TGTGCCACCTCGCTCGGACAGGGCAGGGAGACCCAGTACTTC; cdr3_aa: CATSLGQGRETQYF
clone_size: NA; j_call: TRBJ1-1; d_call: NA; v_call: TRBV2; cdr3_nt: TGTGCCAGCAGTGAAGAGGTGGGAAAAGCTTTCTTT; cdr3_aa: CASSEEVGKAFF
clone_size: NA; j_call: TRBJ2-3; d_call: NA; v_call: TRBV5-8; cdr3_nt: TGTGCCAGCAGCCTAGAGGACCGTGATACGCAGTATTTT; cdr3_aa: CASSLEDRDTQYF
clone_size: NA; j_call: TRBJ2-7; d_call: NA; v_call: TRBV7-2; cdr3_nt: TGTGCCAGCAGCTTAATCGGGCACGAGCAGTACTTC; cdr3_aa: CASSLIGHEQYF
clone_size: NA; j_call: TRBJ1-6; d_call: NA; v_call: TRBV25-1; cdr3_nt: TGTGCCAGCAGCCAAACGAATTCACCCCTCCACTTT; cdr3_aa: CASSQTNSPLHF
clone_size: NA; j_call: TRBJ2-7; d_call: TRBD2; v_call: TRBV5-6; cdr3_nt: TGTGCCCGCAGCACTCTATGGGCGGGGGGGAAAACATACGAGCAGTACTTC; cdr3_aa: CARSTLWAGGKTYEQYF
clone_size: NA; j_call: TRBJ1-1; d_call: NA; v_call: TRBV5-1; cdr3_nt: TGCGCCAGCAGCTTGGCAGCCAGGGTGCCTGAAGCTTTCTTT; cdr3_aa: CASSLAARVPEAFF
clone_size: NA; j_call: TRBJ2-5; d_call: TRBD2; v_call: TRBV6-5; cdr3_nt: TGTGCCAGCAGTTACTCGTCGGGACTAGCTGAGACCCAGTACTTC; cdr3_aa: CASSYSSGLAETQYF
clone_size: NA; j_call: TRBJ1-2; d_call: TRBD1; v_call: TRBV28; cdr3_nt: TGTGCCAGCCTTCCGTGGGGGCAGGGGGCTAACTATGGCTACACCTTC; cdr3_aa: CASLPWGQGANYGYTF
clone_size: NA; j_call: TRBJ1-1; d_call: NA; v_call: TRBV6-5; cdr3_nt: TGTGCCAGCAGTCTCTCTTCGAACACTGAAGCTTTCTTT; cdr3_aa: CASSLSSNTEAFF
clone_size: NA; j_call: TRBJ2-3; d_call: TRBD2; v_call: TRBV4-1; cdr3_nt: TGCGCCAGCAGCCCCAGCGGGGGTAGCACAGATACGCAGTATTTT; cdr3_aa: CASSPSGGSTDTQYF
clone_size: NA; j_call: TRBJ1-5; d_call: NA; v_call: TRBV7-2; cdr3_nt: TGTGCCAGCAGCTTAGGCCGGGCAGTGAACAATCAGCCCCAGCATTTT; cdr3_aa: CASSLGRAVNNQPQHF
clone_size: NA; j_call: TRBJ1-5; d_call: NA; v_call: TRBV2; cdr3_nt: TGTGCCAGCAGTGGGGGCAGCCATCAGCCCCAGCATTTT; cdr3_aa: CASSGGSHQPQHF
clone_size: NA; j_call: TRBJ1-5; d_call: NA; v_call: TRBV28; cdr3_nt: TGTGCCAGCTATAACGGGGGGGCGCCAACCAATCAGCCCCAGCATTTT; cdr3_aa: CASYNGGAPTNQPQHF
clone_size: NA; j_call: TRBJ2-7; d_call: TRBD1; v_call: TRBV28; cdr3_nt: TGTGCCAGCGGGACAGGGGCCACACAGTACTTC; cdr3_aa: CASGTGATQYF
clone_size: NA; j_call: TRBJ2-7; d_call: NA; v_call: TRBV7-2; cdr3_nt: TGTGCCAGCAGCCTCTTCATAAAATACGAGCAGTACTTC; cdr3_aa: CASSLFIKYEQYF
clone_size: NA; j_call: TRBJ2-1; d_call: NA; v_call: TRBV18; cdr3_nt: TGTGCCAGCTCACCGTTAGACAATGAGCAGTTCTTC; cdr3_aa: CASSPLDNEQFF
clone_size: NA; j_call: TRBJ1-1; d_call: NA; v_call: TRBV6-5; cdr3_nt: TGTGCCAGCAGTTACGACCCAGCCACGAACACTGAAGCTTTCTTT; cdr3_aa: CASSYDPATNTEAFF
clone_size: NA; j_call: TRBJ2-3; d_call: TRBD2; v_call: TRBV19; cdr3_nt: TGTGCCAGTAGTCCATGGACTAGCGGGAGAACAGATACGCAGTATTTT; cdr3_aa: CASSPWTSGRTDTQYF
clone_size: NA; j_call: TRBJ2-3; d_call: NA; v_call: TRBV18; cdr3_nt: TGTGCCAGCTCACCACAGGGGTCAGATACGCAGTATTTT; cdr3_aa: CASSPQGSDTQYF
clone_size: NA; j_call: TRBJ2-1; d_call: NA; v_call: TRBV27; cdr3_nt: TGTGCCAGCAGTCCCCAGGGTCCCGCCAATGAGCAGTTCTTC; cdr3_aa: CASSPQGPANEQFF
clone_size: once; j_call: TRBJ2-5; d_call: TRBD2; v_call: TRBV6-5; cdr3_nt: TGTGCCAGCAGTTACTCTACTAGCGCGGAGACCCAGTACTTC; cdr3_aa: CASSYSTSAETQYF
clone_size: NA; j_call: TRBJ2-3; d_call: NA; v_call: TRBV27; cdr3_nt: TGTGCCAGCAACCCCGGGACTTACCCCACAGATACGCAGTATTTT; cdr3_aa: CASNPGTYPTDTQYF
clone_size: NA; j_call: TRBJ1-3; d_call: NA; v_call: TRBV29-1; cdr3_nt: TGCAGCGCGGCGACTGGCTCTGGAAACACCATATATTTT; cdr3_aa: CSAATGSGNTIYF
clone_size: once; j_call: TRBJ2-1; d_call: TRBD2; v_call: TRBV5-6; cdr3_nt: TGTGCCAGCAGAGAGGGACTAAATTACAATGAGCAGTTCTTC; cdr3_aa: CASREGLNYNEQFF
clone_size: NA; j_call: TRBJ2-7; d_call: TRBD2; v_call: TRBV28; cdr3_nt: TGTGCCAGCAGCCCTCACGGGGAGGGCTACGAGCAGTACTTC; cdr3_aa: CASSPHGEGYEQYF
clone_size: once; j_call: TRBJ2-7; d_call: NA; v_call: TRBV20-1; cdr3_nt: TGCAGTGCTAGGGTGTCCTACGAGCAGTACTTC; cdr3_aa: CSARVSYEQYF
clone_size: few; j_call: TRBJ2-5; d_call: NA; v_call: TRBV7-9; cdr3_nt: TGTGCCAGCAGCTTAGTTTCAGACTTTCCTGAAGAGACCCAGTACTTC; cdr3_aa: CASSLVSDFPEETQYF
clone_size: NA; j_call: TRBJ1-1; d_call: NA; v_call: TRBV6-5; cdr3_nt: TGTGCCAGCAGTTACGGCAGGCCGAACACTGAAGCTTTCTTT; cdr3_aa: CASSYGRPNTEAFF
clone_size: NA; j_call: TRBJ1-2; d_call: NA; v_call: TRBV7-9; cdr3_nt: TGTGCCAGCAGCTTAGATGACAGCCTTACCGTTCATGGCTACACCTTC; cdr3_aa: CASSLDDSLTVHGYTF